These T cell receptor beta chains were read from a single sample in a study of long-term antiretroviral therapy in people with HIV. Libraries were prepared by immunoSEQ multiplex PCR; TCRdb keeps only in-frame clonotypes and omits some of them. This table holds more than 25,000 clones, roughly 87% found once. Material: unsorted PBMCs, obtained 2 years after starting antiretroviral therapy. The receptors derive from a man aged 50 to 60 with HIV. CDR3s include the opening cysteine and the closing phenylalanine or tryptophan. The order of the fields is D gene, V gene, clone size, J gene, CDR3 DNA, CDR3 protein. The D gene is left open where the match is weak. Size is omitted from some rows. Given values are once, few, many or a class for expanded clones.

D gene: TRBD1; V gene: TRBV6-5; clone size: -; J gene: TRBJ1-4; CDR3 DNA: TGTGCCAGCAGTTTCTCACGGACAGGGGGGAAACTGTTTTTT; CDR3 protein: CASSFSRTGGKLFF
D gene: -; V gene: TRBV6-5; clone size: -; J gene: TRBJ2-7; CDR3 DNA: TGTGCCAGCAGTTACAATGTGGACCTCACCTACGAGCAGTACTTC; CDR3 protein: CASSYNVDLTYEQYF
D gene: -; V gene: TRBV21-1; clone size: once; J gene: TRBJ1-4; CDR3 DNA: TGTGCCAGCAGCGGTCCAGGGGCATTCGGTGAAAAACTGTTTTTT; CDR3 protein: CASSGPGAFGEKLFF
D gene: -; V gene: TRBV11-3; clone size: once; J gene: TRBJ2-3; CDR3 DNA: TGTGCCAGCAGCCTTGGGCCCACAGATACGCAGTATTTT; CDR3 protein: CASSLGPTDTQYF
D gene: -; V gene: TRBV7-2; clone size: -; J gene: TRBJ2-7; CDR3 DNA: TGTGCCAGCAGCTCTGAGACAGGTTTGGTCTTTCGATCCTACGAGCAGTACTTC; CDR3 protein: CASSSETGLVFRSYEQYF
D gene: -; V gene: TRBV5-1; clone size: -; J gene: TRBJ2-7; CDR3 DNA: TGCGCCAGCAGCTCCATTGGAAGCAGGGACTCCTACGAGCAGTACTTC; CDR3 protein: CASSSIGSRDSYEQYF
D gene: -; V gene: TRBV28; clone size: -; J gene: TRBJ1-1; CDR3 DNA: TGTGCCAGCACTTTCACCGGGGCTGAAGCTTTCTTT; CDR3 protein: CASTFTGAEAFF
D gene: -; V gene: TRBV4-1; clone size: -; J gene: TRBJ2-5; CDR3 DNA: TGCGCCAGCAGCCAAGATGAGGGCAGGGAGACCCAGTACTTC; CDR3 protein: CASSQDEGRETQYF
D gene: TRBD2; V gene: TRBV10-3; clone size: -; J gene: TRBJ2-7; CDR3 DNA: TGTGCCATCAGTGGTGAGGCTAGCGGGGGTTCCTACGAGCAGTACTTC; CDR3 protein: CAISGEASGGSYEQYF
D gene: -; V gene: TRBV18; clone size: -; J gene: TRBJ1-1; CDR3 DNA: TGTGCCAGCTCACCGGGGCAGAGAGAAGCTTTCTTT; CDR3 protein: CASSPGQREAFF
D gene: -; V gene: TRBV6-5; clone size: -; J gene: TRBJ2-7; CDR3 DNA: TGTGCCAGCACCCGGACTGATGCCTACGAGCAGTACTTC; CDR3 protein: CASTRTDAYEQYF
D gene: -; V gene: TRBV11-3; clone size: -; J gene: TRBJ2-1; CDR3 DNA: TGTGCCAGCAGCTCACCGGGACCCGTCTACAATGAGCAGTTCTTC; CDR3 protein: CASSSPGPVYNEQFF
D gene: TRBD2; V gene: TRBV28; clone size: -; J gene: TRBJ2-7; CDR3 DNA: TGTGCCAGCAGTTTTTCGCTAGCGGGCTACTACGAGCAGTACTTC; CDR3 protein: CASSFSLAGYYEQYF
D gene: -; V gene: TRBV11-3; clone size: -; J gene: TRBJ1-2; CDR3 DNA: TGTGCCAGCAGCTTACGGGTGGAAAACTATGGCTACACCTTC; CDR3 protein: CASSLRVENYGYTF
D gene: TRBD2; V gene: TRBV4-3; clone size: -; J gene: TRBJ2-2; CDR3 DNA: TGCGCCAGCAGCCGAGGGACTACGAACACCGGGGAGCTGTTTTTT; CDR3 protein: CASSRGTTNTGELFF
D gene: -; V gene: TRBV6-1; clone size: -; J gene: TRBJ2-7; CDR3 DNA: TGTGCCAGCAGTGAAGCCGACCTGGGGTTGACCTACGAGCAGTACTTC; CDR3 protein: CASSEADLGLTYEQYF
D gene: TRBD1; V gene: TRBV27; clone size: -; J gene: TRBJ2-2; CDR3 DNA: TGTGCCAGCAGTTTAAGGGACAGGGTCCGCGCCGGGGAGCTGTTTTTT; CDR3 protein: CASSLRDRVRAGELFF
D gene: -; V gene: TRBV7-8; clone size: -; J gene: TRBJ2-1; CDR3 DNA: TGTGCCAGCAATCAAAGGGGAGAGCAGTTCTTC; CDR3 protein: CASNQRGEQFF
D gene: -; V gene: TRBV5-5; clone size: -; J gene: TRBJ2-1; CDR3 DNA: TGTGCCAGCAGCTTGCCAGGGGCCCTACGGGGTGAGCAGTTCTTC; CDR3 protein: CASSLPGALRGEQFF
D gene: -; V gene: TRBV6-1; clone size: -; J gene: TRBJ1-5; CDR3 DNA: TGTGCCAGCACCCCGACCGGAGTTGGCAATCAGCCCCAGCATTTT; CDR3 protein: CASTPTGVGNQPQHF
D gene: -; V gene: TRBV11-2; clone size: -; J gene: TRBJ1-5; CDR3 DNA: TGTGCCAGCAGTCCGGGACGGGGACATCAGCCCCAGCATTTT; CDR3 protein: CASSPGRGHQPQHF
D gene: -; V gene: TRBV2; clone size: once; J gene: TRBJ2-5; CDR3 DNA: TGTGCCAGCAGTGAAAGGAAAGAGACCCAGTACTTC; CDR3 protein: CASSERKETQYF
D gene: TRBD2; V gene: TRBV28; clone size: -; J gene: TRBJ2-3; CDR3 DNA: TGTGCCAGCAGTTCGACTAGCGGGAGGCCAGATACGCAGTATTTT; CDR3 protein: CASSSTSGRPDTQYF
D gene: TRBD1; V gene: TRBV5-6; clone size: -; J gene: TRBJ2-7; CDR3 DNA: TGTGCCAGCAGCTTGGGACAGGGGAACTACGAGCAGTACTTC; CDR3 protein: CASSLGQGNYEQYF
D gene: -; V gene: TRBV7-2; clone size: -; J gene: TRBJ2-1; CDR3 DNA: TGTGCCAGCAGCTTTTCTAGCCTAAGCCCCGAGCAGTTCTTC; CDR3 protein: CASSFSSLSPEQFF
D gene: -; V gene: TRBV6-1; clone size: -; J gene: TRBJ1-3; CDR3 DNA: TGTGCCAGCAGTGAGGTTCGGTCTGGAAACACCATATATTTT; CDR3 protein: CASSEVRSGNTIYF
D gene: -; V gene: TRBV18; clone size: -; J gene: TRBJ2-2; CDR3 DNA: TGTGCCAGCTCACAAGCCGGAAACACCGGGGAGCTGTTTTTT; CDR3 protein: CASSQAGNTGELFF